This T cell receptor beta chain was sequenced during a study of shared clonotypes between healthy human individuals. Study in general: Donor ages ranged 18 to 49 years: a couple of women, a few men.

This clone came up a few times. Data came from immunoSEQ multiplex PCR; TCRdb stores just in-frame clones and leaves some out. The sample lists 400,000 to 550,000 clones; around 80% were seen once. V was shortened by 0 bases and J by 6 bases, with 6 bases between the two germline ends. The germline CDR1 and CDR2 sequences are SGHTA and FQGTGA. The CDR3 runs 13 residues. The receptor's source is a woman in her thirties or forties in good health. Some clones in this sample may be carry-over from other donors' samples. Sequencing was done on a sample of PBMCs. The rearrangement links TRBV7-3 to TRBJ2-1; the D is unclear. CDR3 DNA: TGTGCCAGCAGCTTAACCAATGGCAATGAGCAGTTCTTC. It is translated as CASSLTNGNEQFF.